A single sample gave rise to the 9 T cell receptor beta chains below, sequenced in a study of cytomegalovirus exposure and HLA in healthy donors. Use of 60 Vbeta and 13 Jbeta primers characterized the PCR. TCRdb's copy holds only in-frame clones and misses some; the assay was immunoSEQ multiplex PCR. The sample has 250,000 to 350,000 clones, approximately 70% seen once. The sequenced material came from PBMCs. These receptors originate from a female donor in good health and CMV-seronegative.

The CDR3, as DNA: TGTGCCAGCAGCTCCTCGGGACAGGGCCGAGATGGCTACACCTTC. Translating it yields CASSSSGQGRDGYTF. J is TRBJ1-2 and V is TRBV7-9; 9 bases line up with TRBD1. V lost 4 bases, J lost 6 bases, and 9 bases stayed unmatched. Germline CDR1 reads SEHNR; CDR2 reads FQNEAQ (reference sequence). This CDR3 is 15 amino acids long.

This chain links TRBV11-3 with TRBJ2-5, with 9 bases matching TRBD2. The CDR3 has 16 residues. Trimming removed 6 bases from V and 4 bases from J; junction bases left unmatched: 12. Germline V gene sequence: CDR1 SGHNT, CDR2 YENEEA. The CDR3 region is CASRGRGIAGAETQYF. CDR3 DNA: TGTGCCAGCAGGGGTAGAGGGATAGCGGGAGCAGAGACCCAGTACTTC. Supplemented by reference TRBV11-3 and TRBJ2-5, the full variable domain reads EAGVVQSPRYKIIEKKQPVAFWCNPISGHNTLYWYLQNLGQGPELLIRYENEEAVDDSQLPKDRFSAERLKGVDSTLKIQPAELGDSAVYLCASRGRGIAGAETQYFGPGTRLLVL.

In this sample, this clone turned up a few times. The CDR3 DNA is TGTGCCAGCAGCTTAGCGGGAGGGCCGCTCGAGCAGTACTTC. Translating gives CASSLAGGPLEQYF. V is TRBV7-2 and J is TRBJ2-7; 7 bases are a match to TRBD2. Losses at the gene ends were 0 bases for V and 6 bases for J; bases not matched to a gene: 5. The CDR3 is 14 residues long. Germline CDR1 SGHTA, CDR2 FQGNSA.

The chain has TRBV7-2 and TRBJ2-3; 8 bases line up with TRBD1. The V gene end was trimmed by 5 bases and the J gene end by 8 bases; junction bases not matched to a gene: 6. This CDR3 is built from 13 residues. The V gene's germline CDR1 is SGHTA and CDR2 FQGNSA. The CDR3 here is CASSQLTGGTQYF. CDR3 DNA sequence: TGTGCCAGCAGCCAACTAACAGGGGGTACGCAGTATTTT.

V gene TRBV23-1 combines with J gene TRBJ2-1, with 10 bases lining up with TRBD2. TRBV23-1 is identified as an open reading frame with a role that is uncertain. This CDR3 is built from 17 residues. V gave up 0 bases and J gave up 7 bases; unmatched junction bases: 9. CDR3 amino acids: CASSQSPSGRGGNEQFF. In DNA form, the CDR3 reads TGCGCCAGCAGTCAATCTCCTAGCGGGAGAGGAGGTAATGAGCAGTTCTTC.

The rearrangement links TRBV19 to TRBJ1-3; 7 bases line up with TRBD1. After removal of 6 bases from V and 6 bases from J, the junction contained 11 bases not matched to a gene. The CDR3 runs to 15 residues. The germline V gene has CDR1 LNHDA and CDR2 SQIVND (reference sequence). The chain's CDR3 is CASSRQGIEENTIYF. The CDR3 coding sequence is TGTGCCAGTAGCCGACAGGGAATCGAAGAAAACACCATATATTTT.

There are a few counts of this clone. The chain uses TRBV11-3 and TRBJ2-7, with TRBD1 identical over 8 bases. Germline-derived CDR1 and CDR2 are SGHNT and YENEEA. With 1 base clipped from V and 7 bases from J, the junction kept 3 bases outside the gene matches. This CDR3 is 13 amino acids long. The CDR3 spells CASSLVTGGEQYF. DNA for the CDR3: TGTGCCAGCAGCTTAGTAACAGGGGGAGAGCAGTACTTC.

Regarding this clone: A read error may account for a junction end that differs from germline. The chain joins TRBV7-8 to TRBJ2-1; the match to TRBD2 covers 7 bases. This CDR3 region has 15 residues. Germline-derived CDR1 and CDR2 are SGHVS and FQNEAQ. The CDR3 spells CASSLAVGRAHEQFF. CDR3 sequence (DNA): TGTGCCAGCAGCCTAGCGGTTGGCAGGGCGCATGAGCAGTTCTTC.

This clone has a single count. The chain is built from TRBV15 and TRBJ1-5, with 8 bases that match TRBD1. V was pared by 4 bases and J by 0 bases, with 5 bases of the junction left unmatched. The CDR3 has 16 residues. Per germline, CDR1 LNHNV and CDR2 YYDKDF (reference sequence). CDR3 protein: CATSKNRGNSNQPQHF. CDR3 coding DNA: TGTGCCACCAGCAAAAACAGGGGGAATAGCAATCAGCCCCAGCATTTT. Full variable domain (remainder filled in from reference TRBV15 and TRBJ1-5): DAMVIQNPRYQVTQFGKPVTLSCSQTLNHNVMYWYQQKSSQAPKLLFHYYDKDFNNEADTPDNFQSRRPNTSFCFLDIRSPGLGDTAMYLCATSKNRGNSNQPQHFGDGTRLSIL.